Listed here are 23 T cell receptor beta chains from one sample, sequenced in a study of shared clonotypes between healthy human individuals. The table came from immunoSEQ multiplex PCR; TCRdb's copy has only in-frame clones and leaves some out. The data show 950,000 to 1,100,000 clones, about 75% seen once. The sample taken for sequencing was memory CD4+ T cells sorted from blood. Subset in this sample: CD45RA-negative fraction. These receptors were taken from a man between 18 and 35 years old in good health.

This chain links TRBV14 with TRBJ1-3, with D unclear. V was cut by 8 bases and J by 2 bases, with 4 bases left in between. CDR1 is SGHDN, CDR2 FVKESK, per germline. The CDR3 loop spans 11 amino acids. CDR3 DNA sequence: TGTGCCAGCTGCACTGGAAACACCATATATTTT. Encoded protein: CASCTGNTIYF.

The chain couples TRBV29-1 to TRBJ2-7; D is undetermined. The germline V gene encodes CDR1 SQVTM and CDR2 ANQGSEA. The CDR3 runs 13 residues. V was clipped by 4 bases and J by 3 bases, with 13 bases between them. The CDR3 DNA reads as TGCAGCGTTGGTGGCCTGAACAACTACGAGCAGTACTTC. Translating it yields CSVGGLNNYEQYF.

This chain's CDR3 is CARSLEGSADGQPQHF. CDR3 bases: TGTGCCAGAAGCTTAGAAGGGAGCGCCGACGGCCAGCCCCAGCATTTT. The chain is built from TRBV7-5 and TRBJ1-5. TRBV7-5 is designated a pseudogene. The CDR3 loop spans 16 amino acids.

The chain joins TRBV19 to TRBJ1-5, with 10 bases identical to TRBD1. Germline CDR1 reads LNHDA; CDR2 reads SQIVND (reference sequence). CDR3 length: 16 amino acids. After removal of 9 bases from V and 3 bases from J, the junction contained 11 bases not matched to a gene. CDR3: CASSPGTGDSNQPQHF. The CDR3 DNA follows: TGTGCCAGCAGCCCCGGGACAGGGGATTCCAATCAGCCCCAGCATTTT. Variable domain in full (rest from reference TRBV19 and TRBJ1-5): DGGITQSPKYLFRKEGQNVTLSCEQNLNHDAMYWYRQDPGQGLRLIYYSQIVNDFQKGDIAEGYSVSREKKESFPLTVTSAQKNPTAFYLCASSPGTGDSNQPQHFGDGTRLSIL.

This clone is a singleton in its sample. The CDR3 reads CASSAAYTGTTPQETQYF. The CDR3 DNA follows: TGCGCCAGCAGCGCTGCCTATACCGGGACTACACCCCAGGAGACCCAGTACTTC. The V call is TRBV5-1, the J call TRBJ2-5, with 7 positions matching TRBD2. The V segment lost 4 bases and the J segment 5 bases; nucleotides outside the gene matches: 20. CDR3 size: 18 residues. Germline lookup yields CDR1 SGHRS and CDR2 YFSETQ.

In DNA form, the CDR3 reads TGTGCCAGCAGCGCCCAACCCCTAGGACCCCAGTACGAGCAGTACTTC. It is translated as CASSAQPLGPQYEQYF. This chain joins TRBV9 and TRBJ2-7; no reliable D call. V lost 3 bases and J lost 4, with 20 bases in between. CDR1 and CDR2 from the germline V gene are SGDLS and YYNGEE. The CDR3 totals 16 residues.

The rearrangement joins TRBV4-1 to TRBJ1-1; D ambiguous. The V and J ends lost 0 bases and 0 bases respectively, with 20 bases between them. The CDR3 has 19 amino acids. Germline assignment: CDR1 MGHRA and CDR2 YSYEKL. CDR3 sequence: CASSQERGLGLGLNTEAFF. The CDR3 nucleotides read TGCGCCAGCAGCCAAGAAAGAGGGTTAGGACTTGGGCTGAACACTGAAGCTTTCTTT.

The rearrangement uses TRBV15 and TRBJ1-2; 7 bases align to TRBD1. V lost 5 bases, J lost 8 bases, and 8 bases stayed unmatched. From germline, CDR1 is LNHNV and CDR2 YYDKDF (reference sequence). The CDR3 loop spans 13 amino acids. The CDR3 nucleotides read TGTGCCACCAGCCCGGGACAGTCGATGGGCTACACCTTC. This encodes CATSPGQSMGYTF. Full variable domain (rest looked up from reference TRBV15 and TRBJ1-2): DAMVIQNPRYQVTQFGKPVTLSCSQTLNHNVMYWYQQKSSQAPKLLFHYYDKDFNNEADTPDNFQSRRPNTSFCFLDIRSPGLGDTAMYLCATSPGQSMGYTFGSGTRLTVV.

The chain uses TRBV4-3 and TRBJ2-7, with 13 bases lining up with TRBD2. Per the germline V gene, CDR1 is LGHNA and CDR2 is YSLEER. CDR3 length: 15 residues. J lost 9 bases, V lost 0 bases, and 5 bases had no gene match. For the CDR3, the DNA is TGCGCCAGCAGCCAAGATTGGGGGACTAGCGGGGCGCAGTACTTC. It codes for CASSQDWGTSGAQYF.

The CDR3 is CASSSQGIHETQYF. CDR3 nucleotide sequence: TGTGCCAGCAGCTCCCAGGGTATCCACGAGACCCAGTACTTC. The chain joins TRBV11-2 to TRBJ2-5; TRBD1 is a possible D gene (5 bases). The CDR3 length is 14 residues. The ends were cut back, 4 bases at V and 5 bases at J, with 14 bases in the middle. Per germline, CDR1 SGHAT and CDR2 FQNNGV.

The chain employs TRBV10-3 and TRBJ2-3, with 8 bases lining up with TRBD2. The CDR3 loop spans 16 amino acids. Trimming removed 4 bases from V and 4 bases from J; junction bases left unmatched: 10. Germline values: CDR1 ENHRY, CDR2 SYGVKD. In DNA form, the CDR3 reads TGTGCCATCAGTGTTTCGGATAGCGGGACGGCAGATACGCAGTATTTT. Translating gives CAISVSDSGTADTQYF.

The chain is built from TRBV2 and TRBJ2-1; tentatively, D is TRBD1 (6 bases). Germline assignment: CDR1 SNHLY and CDR2 FYNNEI. V gave up 4 bases and J gave up 4 bases, with 14 bases separating them. The CDR3 is made up of 15 amino acids. This CDR3 is CASSVTRQGYNEQFF. The CDR3 region has the DNA TGTGCCAGCAGTGTGACCAGGCAGGGGTACAATGAGCAGTTCTTC.

The rearrangement uses TRBV30 and TRBJ2-3; D might be TRBD1 (6 bases). Deletions cut 0 bases from V and 8 bases from J, with 9 bases between. In germline, CDR1 is GTSNPN, CDR2 SVGIG (reference sequence). CDR3 length: 12 residues. In DNA form, the CDR3 reads TGTGCCTGGAGTGTACTCAGGGGTACGCAGTATTTT. It encodes CAWSVLRGTQYF.

The chain is built from TRBV5-6 and TRBJ2-3; 14 nucleotides line up with TRBD2. Germline V gene lookup returns CDR1 SGHDT and CDR2 YYEEEE. This CDR3 contains 16 residues. V lost 6 bases, J lost 6 bases, and 9 bases stayed unmatched. The DNA of the CDR3 is TGTGCCAGCACCGACGGACTAGCGGGGGGCAGGGATACGCAGTATTTT. Amino acids: CASTDGLAGGRDTQYF.

The chain recombines TRBV5-3 with TRBJ1-2; D uncertain. TRBV5-3 is given ORF status, its function remaining uncertain. V lost 0 bases and J lost 7, with 13 bases in between. There are 14 residues in the CDR3. The CDR3 sequence is CARSLANRAVGYTF. CDR3 bases: TGTGCCAGAAGCTTGGCCAATCGGGCGGTTGGCTACACCTTC.

The chain has TRBV6-5 and TRBJ2-2; tentative D call: TRBD2 (6 bases). CDR1 and CDR2 (germline): MNHEY, SVGAGI. This CDR3 has 14 amino acids. With 7 bases removed from V and 5 bases from J, the gap between germline ends came to 14 bases. CDR3 in amino acids: CASKAGGRTGELFF. CDR3 DNA sequence: TGTGCCAGCAAGGCAGGAGGGAGGACCGGGGAGCTGTTTTTT.

The chain is built from TRBV9 and TRBJ1-2; D gene unclear. V lost 0 bases and J lost 4, with 7 bases in between. The germline CDR1 and CDR2 sequences are SGDLS and YYNGEE. There are 13 residues in the CDR3. The CDR3 is CASSVAQTYGYTF. The CDR3 region has the DNA TGTGCCAGCAGCGTAGCACAGACCTATGGCTACACCTTC. The complete variable domain, with remaining parts taken from reference TRBV9 and TRBJ1-2, reads DSGVTQTPKHLITATGQRVTLRCSPRSGDLSVYWYQQSLDQGLQFLIQYYNGEERAKGNILERFSAQQFPDLHSELNLSSLELGDSALYFCASSVAQTYGYTFGSGTRLTVV.

This chain uses TRBV20-1 with TRBJ2-5; a weak D match, TRBD2 (5 bases). CDR3 length: 11 amino acids. CDR1 is DFQATT and CDR2 is SNEGSKA in the germline V gene (reference sequence). Trimming took 3 bases from V and 6 from J, leaving 8 bases between them. CDR3: CSARPSKTQYF. The CDR3 DNA reads as TGCAGTGCTAGGCCTAGCAAGACCCAGTACTTC.

The table lists this clone with many counts. The genes are TRBV2 and TRBJ1-1, with D perhaps matching TRBD1 (5 bases). The CDR3 length is 14 residues. V lost 5 bases to trimming and J lost 0 bases, with 10 bases between them. Germline V gene data show CDR1 as SNHLY and CDR2 as FYNNEI. CDR3 sequence (DNA): TGTGCCAGCAGTCCAATGGGGCTGAACACTGAAGCTTTCTTT. Translating gives CASSPMGLNTEAFF.

The gene calls are TRBV6-5 and TRBJ2-3; 8 bases map to TRBD1. CDR1 and CDR2 from the germline V gene are MNHEY and SVGAGI. The J segment lost 2 bases and the V segment lost 7 bases, leaving 8 bases of the junction unmatched. CDR3 length: 15 amino acids. CDR3 loop: CASTGQGVLTDTQYF. CDR3 bases: TGTGCCAGCACCGGACAGGGTGTCCTCACAGATACGCAGTATTTT.

This clone has just a few counts. The chain uses TRBV14 and TRBJ1-2; 7 bases agree with TRBD1. The CDR3 extends over 14 amino acids. V lost 3 bases to trimming and J lost 5 bases; unmatched junction nucleotides: 6. Germline V gene lookup returns CDR1 SGHDN and CDR2 FVKESK. Here the CDR3 reads CASSQKTGRYGYTF. CDR3 coding DNA: TGTGCCAGCAGCCAGAAGACAGGGAGATATGGCTACACCTTC.

Worth noting for this clone: At one boundary the junction diverges from the germline segment, which might be a read error. This chain uses TRBV10-3 with TRBJ2-5; a weak D match, TRBD1 (5 bases). The CDR3 contains 12 residues. Germline CDR1 is ENHRY and CDR2 is SYGVKD. CDR3 loop: CAVSEPGETQYF. CDR3 DNA sequence: TGTGCCGTCAGTGAACCAGGGGAGACCCAGTACTTC.

The chain recombines TRBV18 with TRBJ2-6, with 8 bases aligning to TRBD1. Germline CDR1 and CDR2: KGHSH and LQKENI. CDR3 length: 15 amino acids. J lost 3 bases, V lost 6 bases, and 4 bases had no gene match. This chain's CDR3 is CASSPGQGGANVLTF. Here the CDR3 DNA reads TGTGCCAGCTCGCCCGGACAGGGTGGGGCCAACGTCCTGACTTTC.